This T cell receptor (beta chain) is from a study of identical twins. Overall study findings and caveats: Twin-shared out-of-frame alpha sequences showed excess low generation probability. Conclusions came from cross-sectional statistical analysis, not from following the same donors.

TCRdb redid the calling of the 5' RACE reads with MiXCR, one entry per CDR3 protein. Here the sample spans some 900,000 distinct CDR3 sequences, around an eighth being singletons. Germline V CDR1 and CDR2: KGHDR, SFDVKD. There are 14 residues in the CDR3. Germline trimming cut 3 bases from V and 8 bases from J; bases unmatched to any gene: 6. This clonotype was counted only a few times. What it binds is not known. Another study also made use of these data, one on yellow fever vaccine responses in identical twins. Turning to that study: Twins reportedly appeared to share part of their vaccine T cell response while keeping part individual.

The clonotype originates from a woman aged 18 to 35 in good health. V and J are TRBV24-1 and TRBJ1-2, with 9 bases lining up with TRBD1. The specimen was PBMCs. The CDR3 loop reads CATSDPGTGTGYTF. The CDR3 nucleotides are TGTGCCACCAGTGATCCTGGGACAGGGACAGGCTACACCTTC.